These 21 T cell receptor beta chains were sequenced from one sample in a study of blood T cell repertoires in COVID-19. Data came from immunoSEQ multiplex PCR; TCRdb stores just in-frame clones and leaves some out. The sample yields more than 130,000 clones, more than 75% seen once. Sequencing was done on a sample of peripheral blood. These receptors all stem from a woman aged 40 to 49 with acute or convalescent COVID-19.

The chain recombines TRBV7-2 with TRBJ1-2, with a possible D match to TRBD1 (6 bases). This CDR3 is built from 15 residues. Germline CDR1 SGHTA, CDR2 FQGNSA. The ends were cut back, 1 base at V and 5 bases at J, with 14 bases in the middle. For the CDR3, the DNA is TGTGCCAGCAGCTTAGAAGTACAGGGCTCTTATGGCTACACCTTC. It codes for CASSLEVQGSYGYTF. The full variable domain, rest sourced from reference TRBV7-2 and TRBJ1-2, is GAGVSQSPSNKVTEKGKDVELRCDPISGHTALYWYRQSLGQGLEFLIYFQGNSAPDKSGLPSDRFSAERTGGSVSTLTIQRTQQEDSAVYLCASSLEVQGSYGYTFGSGTRLTVV.

The chain has TRBV7-2 and TRBJ1-6; 8 positions match TRBD1. Losses at the gene ends were 5 bases for V and 2 bases for J; bases not matched to a gene: 8. Germline V gives CDR1 SGHTA, CDR2 FQGNSA. The CDR3 has 17 amino acids. CDR3 DNA: TGTGCCAGCAGCCCAAGAACAGGGGGAGCCTATAATTCACCCCTCCACTTT. The encoded protein is CASSPRTGGAYNSPLHF.

This clone appeared once. This sequence joins TRBV11-2 and TRBJ1-1; a weak D match, TRBD1 (5 bases). Germline V gene sequence: CDR1 SGHAT, CDR2 FQNNGV. The V end lost 11 bases, the J end lost 0 bases, and 13 bases lay between the germline ends. This CDR3 spans 13 amino acids. The CDR3, as DNA: TGTGCCGGTTCCGGGGGAATGAACACTGAAGCTTTCTTT. It specifies CAGSGGMNTEAFF.

V and J are TRBV7-3 and TRBJ2-1; 9 nucleotides align to TRBD2. CDR1 SGHTA and CDR2 FQGTGA come from the germline V gene. V shed 2 bases and J 5 bases; nucleotides not matched to a gene: 1. CDR3 size: 14 residues. CDR3 DNA sequence: TGTGCCAGCAGCTTAGCGGGGGGGCACAATGAGCAGTTCTTC. It is translated as CASSLAGGHNEQFF.

V gene TRBV29-1 combines with J gene TRBJ2-7; D might be TRBD2 (5 bases). Germline assignment: CDR1 SQVTM and CDR2 ANQGSEA. V was shortened by 6 bases and J by 1 base, with 7 bases between the two germline ends. This CDR3 has 11 residues. CDR3 sequence (DNA): TGCAGCGTGAGGGTGTCCTACGAGCAGTACTTC. Its protein is CSVRVSYEQYF.

The chain combines TRBV27 with TRBJ2-7; 8 nucleotides line up with TRBD1. The CDR3 runs to 12 residues. Germline CDR1 and CDR2: MNHEY and SMNVEV (reference sequence). V lost 4 bases and J lost 7; bases outside the gene matches: 3. DNA for the CDR3: TGTGCCAGCAGTTCCAGGGGGCGGGAGCAGTACTTC. Protein sequence: CASSSRGREQYF.

V and J are TRBV28 and TRBJ1-5; possibly TRBD1 for D (6 bases). The CDR3 is made up of 16 amino acids. Germline CDR1 MDHEN, CDR2 SYDVKM. V lost 2 bases to trimming and J lost 6 bases, with 17 bases between them. CDR3 DNA sequence: TGTGCCAGCAGTTTACTTTCGGGGGGGCAGGGTCAGCCCCAGCATTTT. It translates to CASSLLSGGQGQPQHF. Full variable domain (missing parts from reference TRBV28 and TRBJ1-5): DVKVTQSSRYLVKRTGEKVFLECVQDMDHENMFWYRQDPGLGLRLIYFSYDVKMKEKGDIPEGYSVSREKKERFSLILESASTNQTSMYLCASSLLSGGQGQPQHFGDGTRLSIL.

V and J are TRBV5-8 and TRBJ1-2, with D uncertain. The CDR3 has 14 residues. Germline V gene data show CDR1 as SGHTS and CDR2 as YDEGEE. Trimming shortened V by 4 bases and J by 8 bases, and 18 bases separated the two germline ends. As DNA, the CDR3 is TGTGCCAGCAGCCCCCGGACTTGGCGTGAGGGCTACACCTTC. Its translation is CASSPRTWREGYTF.

In this sample, this clone turned up once. The chain uses TRBV6-2 or TRBV6-3 and TRBJ1-2, with a tentative D call TRBD1 (6 bases). The CDR3 is 15 amino acids. Germline V CDR1 and CDR2: MNHEY, SVGEGT. V dropped 4 bases and J dropped 8 bases, with 20 bases sitting between them. The DNA for the CDR3 is TGTGCCAGCAGTTTTGAGGGGCCAGGGGCTCGAGGCTACACCTTC. Protein sequence: CASSFEGPGARGYTF.

This chain links TRBV18 with TRBJ1-3; tentatively, D is TRBD1 (5 bases). This CDR3 contains 19 residues. Germline loops: CDR1 KGHSH, CDR2 LQKENI. Trimming took off 2 bases at V and 8 bases at J, with 28 bases between the two ends. Here the CDR3 reads CASSPTTDGAAGWWDTIYF. CDR3 in DNA: TGTGCCAGCTCACCAACTACGGATGGCGCGGCAGGGTGGTGGGACACCATATATTTT.

This rearrangement joins TRBV6-6 to TRBJ2-1; no clear D gene. The CDR3 has 12 residues. Germline-derived CDR1 and CDR2 are MNHNY and SVGAGI (reference sequence). V lost 0 bases, J lost 6 bases, and 3 bases lay in between. The CDR3 bases are TGTGCCAGCAGTTACTCTCTCAATGAGCAGTTCTTC. This translates into CASSYSLNEQFF.

V and J are TRBV13 and TRBJ1-5; D ambiguous. CDR1 is PRHDT and CDR2 is FYEKMQ in the germline V gene (reference sequence). The CDR3 runs 13 residues. V dropped 1 base and J dropped 2 bases, with 3 bases sitting between them. The CDR3 DNA sequence: TGTGCCAGCAGCTTAGAGCGCAATCAGCCCCAGCATTTT. Amino acid sequence: CASSLERNQPQHF.

CDR3 amino acids: CATQDWRTDTQYF. The CDR3 region has the DNA TGTGCCACCCAGGACTGGAGAACAGATACGCAGTATTTT. This chain uses TRBV6-5 with TRBJ2-3, with D possibly being TRBD2 (5 bases). Trimming stripped 10 bases from V and 3 bases from J, with 14 bases between. Germline CDR1 is MNHEY and CDR2 is SVGAGI. This CDR3 has 13 amino acids.

The chain joins TRBV6-2 or TRBV6-3 to TRBJ1-4; 7 bases are shared with TRBD1. V trimming: 5 bases; J trimming: 4 bases; junction bases outside the gene matches: 7. The CDR3 is made up of 15 amino acids. The germline V gene has CDR1 MNHEY and CDR2 SVGEGT. In DNA, the CDR3 is TGTGCCAGCAGTCCCCCGGGACAGCATAATGAAAAACTGTTTTTT. It codes for CASSPPGQHNEKLFF.

In this sample, this clone turned up once. The CDR3 nucleotides read TGCGCCAGCAGCCAAGGACAGGGGGCGCCGGGGAACACTGAAGCTTTCTTT. Its translation: CASSQGQGAPGNTEAFF. The chain is built from TRBV4-1 and TRBJ1-1, with TRBD1 matching 10 bases. The CDR3 contains 17 residues. J was trimmed by 1 base and V by 1 base; bases with no gene match: 6. Germline-derived CDR1 and CDR2 are MGHRA and YSYEKL.

The chain couples TRBV19 to TRBJ2-1; TRBD1 aligns across 11 bases. The V gene end was trimmed by 5 bases and the J gene end by 3 bases; junction bases not matched to a gene: 15. Germline assignment: CDR1 LNHDA and CDR2 SQIVND (reference sequence). The CDR3 contains 19 residues. The CDR3 DNA sequence: TGTGCCAGTAGTGTCCTCGGACAGGGGGCGGGAGTCTACTACAATGAGCAGTTCTTC. It encodes CASSVLGQGAGVYYNEQFF.

The V and J genes are TRBV3-1 (or the pseudogene TRBV3-2) and TRBJ2-7; D is perhaps TRBD2 (7 bases). The CDR3 loop spans 14 amino acids. CDR1 is LGHDT and CDR2 is YNNKEL in the germline V gene (reference sequence). Between the trimmed V and J ends, which lost 1 base and 4 bases, there was a span of 11 bases. The DNA for the CDR3 is TGTGCCAGCAGCCAAGTCGGGGGGCGGTACGAGCAGTACTTC. Protein: CASSQVGGRYEQYF.

The chain recombines TRBV4-2 with TRBJ2-5; 11 bases are a match to TRBD2. V shed 1 base, J shed 0 bases, and the junction held 1 base outside the gene matches. The germline V gene has CDR1 LGHNA and CDR2 YNFKEQ. The CDR3 contains 16 residues. The CDR3 nucleotides are TGTGCCAGCAGCCAAGGGACTAGCGGGTACCAAGAGACCCAGTACTTC. Amino acid sequence: CASSQGTSGYQETQYF.

V is TRBV7-9 and J is TRBJ2-5; D is uncertain. The germline CDR1 and CDR2 sequences are SEHNR and FQNEAQ (reference sequence). The length of the CDR3 is 13 residues. Between the trimmed V and J ends, which lost 5 bases and 1 base, there was a span of 8 bases. Here the CDR3 DNA reads TGTGCCAGCAGCCACCCACTCCAAGAGACCCAGTACTTC. This sequence encodes CASSHPLQETQYF.

The chain employs TRBV21-1 and TRBJ1-2; no check of the table's D call, TRBD1, against the DNA was made. TRBV21-1 is a pseudogene locus. The CDR3 consists of 16 residues. The CDR3 DNA is TGTGCCAGCAGCAATAGAGATACAGGAAACCCGTATGGCTACACCTTC. Its translation: CASSNRDTGNPYGYTF.

J is TRBJ1-3 and V is TRBV25-1, with D possibly TRBD1 on 5 matching bases. Trimming removed 2 bases from V and 3 bases from J, with 17 bases in between. From germline, CDR1 is MGHDK and CDR2 SYGVNS. The length of the CDR3 is 17 residues. The CDR3 protein is CASSEDVLWDFGNTIYF. The CDR3 region has the DNA TGTGCCAGCAGTGAAGACGTCTTGTGGGACTTTGGAAACACCATATATTTT.